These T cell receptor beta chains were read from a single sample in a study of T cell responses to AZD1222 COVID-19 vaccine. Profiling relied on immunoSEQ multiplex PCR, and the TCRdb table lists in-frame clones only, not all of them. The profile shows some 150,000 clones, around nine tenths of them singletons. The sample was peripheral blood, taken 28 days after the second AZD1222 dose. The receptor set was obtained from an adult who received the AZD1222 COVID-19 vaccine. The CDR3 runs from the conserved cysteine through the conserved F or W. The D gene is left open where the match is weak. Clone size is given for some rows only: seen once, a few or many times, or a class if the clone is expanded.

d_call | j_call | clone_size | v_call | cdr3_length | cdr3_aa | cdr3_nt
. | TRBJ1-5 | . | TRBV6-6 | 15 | CASSYQGYSNQPQHF | TGTGCCAGCAGTTACCAGGGTTACAGCAATCAGCCCCAGCATTTT
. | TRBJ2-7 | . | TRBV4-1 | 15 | CASSQDPTDVYEQYF | TGCGCCAGCAGCCAAGACCCCACCGATGTCTACGAGCAGTACTTC
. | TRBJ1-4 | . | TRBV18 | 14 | CASSQVGTNEKLFF | TGTGCCAGCTCACAGGTGGGGACTAATGAAAAACTGTTTTTT
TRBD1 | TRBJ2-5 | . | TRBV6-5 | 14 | CASSYSDRGETQYF | TGTGCCAGCAGTTACTCCGACAGGGGAGAGACCCAGTACTTC
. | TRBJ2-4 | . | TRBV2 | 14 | CASSEEVAKNIQYF | TGTGCCAGCAGTGAGGAGGTTGCCAAAAACATTCAGTACTTC
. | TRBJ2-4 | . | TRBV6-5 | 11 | CASSRGNIQYF | TGTGCCAGCAGTCGGGGGAACATTCAGTACTTC
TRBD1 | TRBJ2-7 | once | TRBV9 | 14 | CASSVDGQGNEQYF | TGTGCCAGCAGCGTAGATGGACAGGGAAATGAGCAGTACTTC
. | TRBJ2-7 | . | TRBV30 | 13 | CAWSDWSNYEQYF | TGTGCCTGGAGCGACTGGAGCAACTACGAGCAGTACTTC
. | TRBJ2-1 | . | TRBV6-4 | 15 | CASSDSRRGHNEQFF | TGTGCCAGCAGTGACTCTAGAAGAGGTCACAATGAGCAGTTCTTC
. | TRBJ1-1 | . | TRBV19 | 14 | CASGQKPLITEAFF | TGTGCCAGCGGACAAAAGCCCCTGATCACTGAAGCTTTCTTT
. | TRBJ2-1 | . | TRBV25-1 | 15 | CASSNPGPTYNEQFF | TGTGCCAGCAGTAATCCCGGGCCGACCTACAATGAGCAGTTCTTC
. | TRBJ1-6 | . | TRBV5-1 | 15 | CASSLGGTHNSPLHF | TGCGCCAGCAGCTTGGGGGGGACCCATAATTCACCCCTCCACTTT
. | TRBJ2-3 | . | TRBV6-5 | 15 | CASSYKFAGTDTQYF | TGTGCCAGCAGTTACAAATTTGCCGGCACAGATACGCAGTATTTT
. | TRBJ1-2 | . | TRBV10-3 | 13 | CAISDIRNYGYTF | TGTGCCATCAGTGATATCAGGAACTATGGCTACACCTTC
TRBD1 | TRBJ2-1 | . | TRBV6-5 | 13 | CASSSPVGTGEFF | TGTGCCAGCAGTTCCCCGGTGGGGACAGGAGAGTTCTTC
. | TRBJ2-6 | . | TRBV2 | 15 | CAILPLGAGANVLTF | TGTGCCATCCTTCCGCTGGGAGCTGGGGCCAACGTCCTGACTTTC
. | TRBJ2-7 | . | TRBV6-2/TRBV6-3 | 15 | CASSYSKTGTYEQYF | TGTGCCAGCAGTTACTCGAAGACAGGAACATACGAGCAGTACTTC
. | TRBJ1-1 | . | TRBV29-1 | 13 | CSVHGQMNTEAFF | TGCAGCGTTCATGGACAGATGAACACTGAAGCTTTCTTT
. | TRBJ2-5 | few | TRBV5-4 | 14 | CASSPTEYQETQYF | TGTGCCAGCAGCCCCACAGAGTACCAAGAGACCCAGTACTTC
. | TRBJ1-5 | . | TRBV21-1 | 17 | CASSFPINRGGNQPQHF | TGTGCCAGCAGCTTCCCCATTAACAGGGGGGGGAATCAGCCCCAGCATTTT
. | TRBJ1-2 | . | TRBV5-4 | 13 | CASSLGTEYGYTF | TGTGCCAGCAGCTTGGGGACAGAATATGGCTACACCTTC
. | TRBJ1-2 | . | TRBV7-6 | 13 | CASTPMAGKGYTF | TGTGCCAGCACCCCCATGGCAGGGAAAGGCTACACCTTC
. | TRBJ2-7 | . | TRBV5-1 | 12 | CASRGSSYEQYF | TGCGCCAGCAGGGGGAGCTCCTACGAGCAGTACTTC
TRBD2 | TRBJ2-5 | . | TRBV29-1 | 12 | CSVTSGGETQYF | TGCAGCGTTACTAGCGGGGGGGAGACCCAGTACTTC
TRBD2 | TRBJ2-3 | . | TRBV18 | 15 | CASSSTSGGTDTQYF | TGTGCCAGCTCATCAACTAGCGGGGGCACAGATACGCAGTATTTT
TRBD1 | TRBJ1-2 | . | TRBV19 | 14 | CASSSGQTTNGYTF | TGTGCCAGTAGTTCGGGACAGACTACCAATGGCTACACCTTC
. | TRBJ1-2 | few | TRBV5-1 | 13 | CASSLASNYGYTF | TGCGCCAGCAGCTTGGCCAGCAACTATGGCTACACCTTC
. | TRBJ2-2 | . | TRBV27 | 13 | CASQGRDTGELFF | TGTGCCAGTCAGGGGCGCGACACCGGGGAGCTGTTTTTT
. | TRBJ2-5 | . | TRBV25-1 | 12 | CASSDLGRLQYF | TGTGCCAGCAGTGACCTTGGCCGGCTCCAGTACTTC
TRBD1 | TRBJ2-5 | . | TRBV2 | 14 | CASRPGQGQETQYF | TGTGCCAGCAGGCCGGGACAGGGGCAAGAGACCCAGTACTTC
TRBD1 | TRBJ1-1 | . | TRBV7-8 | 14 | CASNEIQGGTEAFF | TGTGCCAGCAACGAAATACAGGGGGGCACTGAAGCTTTCTTT
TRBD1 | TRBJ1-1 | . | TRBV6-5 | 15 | CASSRDRVKNTEAFF | TGTGCCAGCAGTCGGGACAGGGTTAAGAACACTGAAGCTTTCTTT
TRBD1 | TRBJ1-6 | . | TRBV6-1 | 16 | CASSERAGTGDSPLHF | TGTGCCAGCAGTGAACGGGCCGGGACAGGTGATTCACCCCTCCACTTT
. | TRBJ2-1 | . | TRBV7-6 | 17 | CASSYSGLGGQYNEQFF | TGTGCCAGCAGCTATAGTGGTTTGGGGGGGCAATACAATGAGCAGTTCTTC
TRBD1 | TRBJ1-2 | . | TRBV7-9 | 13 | CASSSDRDYGYTF | TGTGCCAGCAGCTCCGACAGGGACTATGGCTACACCTTC
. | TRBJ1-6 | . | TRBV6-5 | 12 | CASRLTGSPLHF | TGTGCCAGCAGACTGACGGGTTCACCCCTCCACTTT
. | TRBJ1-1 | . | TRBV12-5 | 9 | CASGSQAFF | TGTGCTAGTGGTTCGCAAGCTTTCTTT
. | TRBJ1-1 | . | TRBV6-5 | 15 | CAVTKEVLLNTEAFF | TGTGCCGTTACTAAGGAGGTGCTTCTGAACACTGAAGCTTTCTTT
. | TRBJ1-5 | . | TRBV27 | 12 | CASSPPGQPQHF | TGTGCCAGCAGCCCGCCGGGTCAGCCCCAGCATTTT
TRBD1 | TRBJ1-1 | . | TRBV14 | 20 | CASSQDGWFGTGGVYTEAFF | TGTGCCAGCAGCCAAGATGGTTGGTTCGGGACAGGGGGAGTTTACACTGAAGCTTTCTTT
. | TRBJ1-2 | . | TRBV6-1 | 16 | CASSEAGEWVYYGYTF | TGTGCCAGCAGTGAAGCGGGCGAATGGGTTTACTATGGCTACACCTTC